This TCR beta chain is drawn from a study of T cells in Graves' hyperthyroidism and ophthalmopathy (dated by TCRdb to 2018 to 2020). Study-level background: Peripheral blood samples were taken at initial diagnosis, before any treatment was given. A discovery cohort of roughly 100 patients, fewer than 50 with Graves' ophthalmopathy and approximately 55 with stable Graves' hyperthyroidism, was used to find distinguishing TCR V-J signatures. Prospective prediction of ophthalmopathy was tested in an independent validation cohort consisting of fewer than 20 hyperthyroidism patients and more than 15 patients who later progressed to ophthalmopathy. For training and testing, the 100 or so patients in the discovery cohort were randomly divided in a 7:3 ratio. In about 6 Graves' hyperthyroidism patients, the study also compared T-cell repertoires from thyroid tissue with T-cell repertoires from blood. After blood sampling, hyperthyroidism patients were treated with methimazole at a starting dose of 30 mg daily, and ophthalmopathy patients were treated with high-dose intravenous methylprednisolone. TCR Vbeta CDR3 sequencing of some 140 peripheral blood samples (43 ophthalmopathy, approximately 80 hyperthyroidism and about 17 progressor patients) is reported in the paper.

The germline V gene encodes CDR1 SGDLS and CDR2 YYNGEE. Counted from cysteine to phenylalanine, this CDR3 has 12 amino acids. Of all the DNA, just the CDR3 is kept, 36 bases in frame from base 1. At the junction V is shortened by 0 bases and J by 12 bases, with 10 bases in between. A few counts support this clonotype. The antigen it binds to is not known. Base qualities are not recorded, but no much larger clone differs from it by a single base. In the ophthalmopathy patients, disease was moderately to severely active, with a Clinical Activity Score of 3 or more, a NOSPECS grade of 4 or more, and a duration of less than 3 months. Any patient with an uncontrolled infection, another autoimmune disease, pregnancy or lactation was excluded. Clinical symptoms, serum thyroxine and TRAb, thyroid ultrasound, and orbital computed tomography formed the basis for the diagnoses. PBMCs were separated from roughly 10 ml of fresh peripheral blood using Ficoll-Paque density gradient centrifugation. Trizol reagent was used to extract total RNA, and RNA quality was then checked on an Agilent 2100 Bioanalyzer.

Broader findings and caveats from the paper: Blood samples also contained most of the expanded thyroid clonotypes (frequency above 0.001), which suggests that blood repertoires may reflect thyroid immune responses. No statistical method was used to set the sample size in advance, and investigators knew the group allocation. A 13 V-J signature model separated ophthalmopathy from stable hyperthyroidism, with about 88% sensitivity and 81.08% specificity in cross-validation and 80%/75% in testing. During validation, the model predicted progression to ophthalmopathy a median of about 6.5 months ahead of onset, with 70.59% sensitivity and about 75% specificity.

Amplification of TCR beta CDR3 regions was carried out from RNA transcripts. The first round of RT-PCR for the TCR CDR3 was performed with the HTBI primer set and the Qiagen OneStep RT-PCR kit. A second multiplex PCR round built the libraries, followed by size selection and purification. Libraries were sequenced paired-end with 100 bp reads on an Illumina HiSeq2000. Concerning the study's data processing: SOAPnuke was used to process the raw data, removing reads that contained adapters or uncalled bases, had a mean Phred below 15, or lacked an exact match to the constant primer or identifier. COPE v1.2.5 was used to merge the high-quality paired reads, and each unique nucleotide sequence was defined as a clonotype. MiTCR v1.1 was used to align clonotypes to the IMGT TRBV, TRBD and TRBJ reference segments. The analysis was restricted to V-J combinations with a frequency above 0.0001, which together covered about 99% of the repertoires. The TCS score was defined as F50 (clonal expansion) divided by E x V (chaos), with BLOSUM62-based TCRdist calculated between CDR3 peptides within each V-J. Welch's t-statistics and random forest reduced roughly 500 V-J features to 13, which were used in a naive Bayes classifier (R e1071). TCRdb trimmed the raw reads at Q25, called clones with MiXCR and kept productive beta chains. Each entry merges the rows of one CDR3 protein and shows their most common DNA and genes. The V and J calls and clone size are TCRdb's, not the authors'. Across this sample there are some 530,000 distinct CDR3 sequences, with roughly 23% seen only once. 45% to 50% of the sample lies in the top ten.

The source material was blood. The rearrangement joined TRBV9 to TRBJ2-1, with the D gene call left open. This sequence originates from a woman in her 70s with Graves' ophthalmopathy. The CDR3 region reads CASSVDMARQFF. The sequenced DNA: TGTGCCAGCAGCGTAGATATGGCCCGGCAGTTCTTC.